This TCR beta chain stems from a study of OX40 agonist ivuxolimab in advanced cancers. Study background: Males comprised 70% to 90% of the group, whose mean age was approximately 60 years (range roughly 20 to 85).

Profiled with immunoSEQ multiplex PCR; TCRdb holds only in-frame clones, not every one. The sample shows some 74,000 clones, more than 75% of them seen only once. Germline CDR1 and CDR2: SGHRS and YFSETQ. Losses at the gene ends were 0 bases for V and 3 bases for J; bases not matched to a gene: 4. CDR3 size: 16 residues. V usage is TRBV5-1 and J usage is TRBJ2-3, with TRBD1 matching over 10 bases. The clonotype was recovered from an adult with an advanced solid tumor such as melanoma, head and neck, liver or kidney cancer. This material consisted of CD4+ or CD8+ T cells sorted from blood, taken in a trial of the OX40 agonist ivuxolimab. CDR3 region: CASSLGQGAGTDTQYF. For the CDR3, the DNA is TGCGCCAGCAGCTTGGGACAGGGGGCAGGAACAGATACGCAGTATTTT. Using reference TRBV5-1 and TRBJ2-3 for the parts outside the CDR3, the full variable domain is KAGVTQTPRYLIKTRGQQVTLSCSPISGHRSVSWYQQTPGQGLQFLFEYFSETQRNKGNFPGRFSGRQFSNSRSEMNVSTLELGDSALYLCASSLGQGAGTDTQYFGPGTRLTVL.